The 9 T cell receptor beta chains presented below share a single source sample, sequenced in a study of technical replicates of blood from several donors. Sequencing used immunoSEQ multiplex PCR; TCRdb keeps in-frame clones, though not all of them. The sample has 67,000 or so clones; around 90% are singletons. Specimen: T cells isolated from PBMCs. The origin of the receptors is a human donor in good health.

The chain recombines TRBV6-4 with TRBJ2-1; 9 bases fit TRBD2. The V and J ends lost 9 bases and 9 bases, in that order; junction bases with no gene match: 12. This CDR3 is built from 14 residues. CDR1 is MRHNA and CDR2 is SNTAGT in the germline V gene. CDR3 region: CASQREASRSEQFF. The CDR3 nucleotides read TGTGCCAGTCAGCGGGAGGCGTCTCGGAGTGAGCAGTTCTTC.

This chain uses TRBV6-4 with TRBJ2-7, with 9 bases fitting TRBD2. The CDR3 is 15 residues long. The J segment lost 1 base and the V segment lost 6 bases, leaving 7 bases of the junction unmatched. The germline gives CDR1 MRHNA, CDR2 SNTAGT. CDR3 sequence (DNA): TGTGCCAGCAGGCCAGGGCTAGCGGGGTCCTACGAGCAGTACTTC. Protein product: CASRPGLAGSYEQYF.

The chain carries TRBV6-5 and TRBJ1-3, with D possibly matching TRBD1 (6 bases). CDR1 and CDR2 from the germline V gene are MNHEY and SVGAGI. This CDR3 comprises 16 residues. Trimming cost V 1 base and J 0 bases, with 10 bases left between them. CDR3 DNA: TGTGCCAGCAGTTACTTTCAGGGGTACTCTGGAAACACCATATATTTT. It yields the protein CASSYFQGYSGNTIYF.

This clone has only one observation. This sequence joins TRBV9 and TRBJ1-4, with D unclear. With 2 bases removed from V and 2 bases from J, the gap between germline ends came to 7 bases. This CDR3 is 14 amino acids long. Germline loops: CDR1 SGDLS, CDR2 YYNGEE. CDR3 nucleotides: TGTGCCAGCAGCGTTTCGGTTACTAATGAAAAACTGTTTTTT. Encoded protein: CASSVSVTNEKLFF.

V and J are TRBV7-9 and TRBJ1-4; tentative D call: TRBD1 (6 bases). CDR3 length equals 14 residues. Germline CDR1 SEHNR, CDR2 FQNEAQ (reference sequence). Trimming removed 5 bases at V and 4 bases at J, with 11 bases between. The CDR3 loop is CASSPGQLNEKLFF. The CDR3 DNA reads TGTGCCAGCAGCCCTGGACAGCTTAATGAAAAACTGTTTTTT. The entire variable domain, with the rest obtained from reference TRBV7-9 and TRBJ1-4, is as follows: DTGVSQNPRHKITKRGQNVTFRCDPISEHNRLYWYRQTLGQGPEFLTYFQNEAQLEKSRLLSDRFSAERPKGSFSTLEIQRTEQGDSAMYLCASSPGQLNEKLFFGSGTQLSVL.

The chain couples TRBV7-2 to TRBJ2-7; D is uncertain. Per the germline V gene, CDR1 is SGHTA and CDR2 is FQGNSA. This CDR3 comprises 11 residues. The V gene lost 5 bases and the J gene lost 3 bases, with 5 bases spanning the gap. This CDR3 is CASSPNYEQYF. DNA for the CDR3: TGTGCCAGCAGCCCTAACTACGAGCAGTACTTC.

The chain couples TRBV6-1 to TRBJ2-2; 9 nucleotides line up with TRBD2. The CDR3 is 15 residues long. The germline V gene encodes CDR1 MNHNS and CDR2 SASEGT. V lost 3 bases, J lost 5 bases, and 4 bases stayed unmatched. CDR3 region: CASSETSGSTGELFF. Here the CDR3 DNA reads TGTGCCAGCAGTGAGACTAGCGGAAGTACCGGGGAGCTGTTTTTT.

This chain joins TRBV30 and TRBJ1-5; TRBD1 matches 9 bases. Per the germline V gene, CDR1 is GTSNPN and CDR2 is SVGIG (reference sequence). The CDR3 extends over 12 amino acids. V trimming: 7 bases; J trimming: 5 bases; junction bases outside the gene matches: 3. CDR3 DNA sequence: TGTGCCTCCGGACAGGGGCATCAGCCCCAGCATTTT. Translated, it gives CASGQGHQPQHF.

This chain uses TRBV11-2 with TRBJ2-5; tentative D call: TRBD2 (6 bases). There are 15 residues in the CDR3. The ends were cut back, 1 base at V and 5 bases at J, with 14 bases in the middle. Germline lookup yields CDR1 SGHAT and CDR2 FQNNGV. In nucleotides, the CDR3 is TGTGCCAGCAGCTTAGCAGCGGGTGGTTCGGAGACCCAGTACTTC. It is translated as CASSLAAGGSETQYF.